The 4 T cell receptor beta chains presented below share a single source sample, sequenced in a study of beta chain features in type 1 diabetes. Points from the study as a whole: The study found moderately but significantly shorter TCRB CDR3s in all four CD4+ subsets of Type 1 diabetes patients.

What was sequenced were expressed TCRB transcripts, since all of the isolated RNA had been reverse transcribed. The repertoire was sequenced with immunoSEQ multiplex PCR; TCRdb's copy has only in-frame clones and lacks some. The data show 150,000 to 200,000 clones, with 50% to 70% seen just once and approximately 0.089% held by the top ten. These receptors are not linked to any known antigen. Material: naive CD4+ T cells from blood. These receptors came from a man younger than 40 with type 1 diabetes.

This rearrangement joins TRBV29-1 to TRBJ2-3; possible D gene TRBD2, 5 bases. Germline V gives CDR1 SQVTM, CDR2 ANQGSEA. The germline V and J ends were trimmed by 4 bases and 9 bases, with 14 bases remaining between them. This CDR3 has 12 amino acids. CDR3 nucleotide sequence: TGCAGCGTTGGTAGTAGCGCCGTAACGCAGTATTTT. Translated: CSVGSSAVTQYF.

The chain is built from TRBV2 and TRBJ1-1; possibly TRBD1 for D (5 bases). Germline V gene data show CDR1 as SNHLY and CDR2 as FYNNEI. Trimming took 6 bases from V and 1 from J, leaving 15 bases between them. The CDR3 contains 15 residues. For the CDR3, the DNA is TGTGCCAGCAGGGAGGGGCACAGCAAGAACACTGAAGCTTTCTTT. Its protein is CASREGHSKNTEAFF.

This clone was observed a handful of times. The V gene is TRBV27, the J gene TRBJ2-7; tentative D call: TRBD1 (5 bases). Trimming left V 3 bases short and J 3 bases short, with 12 bases between. Germline lookup yields CDR1 MNHEY and CDR2 SMNVEV (reference sequence). The CDR3 length is 14 residues. This CDR3 reads CASSFTDRFYEQYF. DNA for the CDR3: TGTGCCAGCAGTTTCACTGACAGATTCTACGAGCAGTACTTC.

This clone was seen just once. CDR3 residues: CASSPMAGYQETQYF. CDR3 bases: TGTGCCAGCAGCCCGATGGCGGGATATCAAGAGACCCAGTACTTC. The rearrangement links TRBV7-9 to TRBJ2-5, with D possibly being TRBD2 (6 bases). The CDR3 totals 15 residues. The V end was cut by 5 bases, the J end by 2 bases, with 15 bases between. Germline CDR1 SEHNR, CDR2 FQNEAQ (reference sequence).